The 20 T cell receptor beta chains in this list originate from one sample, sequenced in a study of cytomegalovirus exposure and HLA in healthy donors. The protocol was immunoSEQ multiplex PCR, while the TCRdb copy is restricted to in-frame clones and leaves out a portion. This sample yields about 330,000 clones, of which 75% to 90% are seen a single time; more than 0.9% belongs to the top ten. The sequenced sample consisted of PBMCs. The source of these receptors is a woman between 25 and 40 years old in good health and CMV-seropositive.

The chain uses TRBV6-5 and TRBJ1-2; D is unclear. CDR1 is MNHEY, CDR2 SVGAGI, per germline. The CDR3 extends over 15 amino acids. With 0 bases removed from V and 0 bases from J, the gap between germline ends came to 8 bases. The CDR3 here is CASSYSAATNYGYTF. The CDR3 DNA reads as TGTGCCAGCAGTTACTCGGCAGCGACTAACTATGGCTACACCTTC.

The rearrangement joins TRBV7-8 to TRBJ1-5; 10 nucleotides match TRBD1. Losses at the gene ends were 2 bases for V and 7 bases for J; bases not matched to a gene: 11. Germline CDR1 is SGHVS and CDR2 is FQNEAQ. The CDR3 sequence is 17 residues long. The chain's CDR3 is CASSLNIGQGGLQPQHF. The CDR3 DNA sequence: TGTGCCAGCAGCTTAAACATTGGACAGGGGGGTTTGCAGCCCCAGCATTTT.

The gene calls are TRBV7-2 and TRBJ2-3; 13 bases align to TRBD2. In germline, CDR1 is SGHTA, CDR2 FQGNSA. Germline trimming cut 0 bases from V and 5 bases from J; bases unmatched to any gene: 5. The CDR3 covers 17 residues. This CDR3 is CASSLAQLAGGVDTQYF. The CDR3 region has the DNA TGTGCCAGCAGCTTAGCCCAACTAGCGGGAGGGGTAGATACGCAGTATTTT.

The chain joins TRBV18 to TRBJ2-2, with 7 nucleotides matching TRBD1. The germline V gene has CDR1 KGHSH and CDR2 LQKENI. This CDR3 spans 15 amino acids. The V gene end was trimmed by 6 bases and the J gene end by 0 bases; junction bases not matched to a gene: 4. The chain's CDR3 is CASSRQGANTGELFF. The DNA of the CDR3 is TGTGCCAGCTCTCGACAGGGCGCGAACACCGGGGAGCTGTTTTTT.

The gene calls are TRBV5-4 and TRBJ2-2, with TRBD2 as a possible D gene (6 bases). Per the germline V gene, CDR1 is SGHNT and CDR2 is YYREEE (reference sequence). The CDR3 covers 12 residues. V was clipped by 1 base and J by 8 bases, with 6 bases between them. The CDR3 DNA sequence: TGTGCCAGCAGCTTGAGCGGGGGGGAGCTGTTTTTT. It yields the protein CASSLSGGELFF. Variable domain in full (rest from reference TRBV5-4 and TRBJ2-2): ETGVTQSPTHLIKTRGQQVTLRCSSQSGHNTVSWYQQALGQGPQFIFQYYREEENGRGNFPPRFSGLQFPNYSSELNVNALELDDSALYLCASSLSGGELFFGEGSRLTVL.

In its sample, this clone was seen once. In nucleotides, the CDR3 is TGTGCCAGCAGTTACTTTTCAGACACTGAAGCTTTCTTT. Its translation is CASSYFSDTEAFF. This sequence joins TRBV6-5 and TRBJ1-1; D not resolved. The CDR3 is 13 amino acids. Trimming shortened V by 1 base and J by 3 bases, and 6 bases separated the two germline ends. Germline CDR1 reads MNHEY; CDR2 reads SVGAGI.

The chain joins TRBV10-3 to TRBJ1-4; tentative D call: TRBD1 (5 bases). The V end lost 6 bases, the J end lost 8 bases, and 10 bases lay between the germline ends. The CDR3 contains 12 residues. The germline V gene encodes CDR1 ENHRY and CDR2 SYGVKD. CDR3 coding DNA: TGTGCCATCAGGGGGGGAGGCGAAAAACTGTTTTTT. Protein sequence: CAIRGGGEKLFF.

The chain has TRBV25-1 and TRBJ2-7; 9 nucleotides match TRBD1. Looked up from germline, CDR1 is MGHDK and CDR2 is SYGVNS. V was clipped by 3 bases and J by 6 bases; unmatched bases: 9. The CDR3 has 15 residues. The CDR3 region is CASSEGGTGSIEQYF. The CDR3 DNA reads TGTGCCAGCAGTGAGGGGGGGACAGGGTCGATCGAGCAGTACTTC.

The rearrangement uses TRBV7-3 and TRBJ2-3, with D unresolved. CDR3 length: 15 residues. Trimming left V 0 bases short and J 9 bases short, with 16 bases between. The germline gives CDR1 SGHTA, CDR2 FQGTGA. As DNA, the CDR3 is TGTGCCAGCAGCTTAACGATAGAGATAGAAAGCACGCAGTATTTT. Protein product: CASSLTIEIESTQYF. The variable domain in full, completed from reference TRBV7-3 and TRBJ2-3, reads GAGVSQTPSNKVTEKGKYVELRCDPISGHTALYWYRQSLGQGPEFLIYFQGTGAADDSGLPNDRFFAVRPEGSVSTLKIQRTERGDSAVYLCASSLTIEIESTQYFGPGTRLTVL.

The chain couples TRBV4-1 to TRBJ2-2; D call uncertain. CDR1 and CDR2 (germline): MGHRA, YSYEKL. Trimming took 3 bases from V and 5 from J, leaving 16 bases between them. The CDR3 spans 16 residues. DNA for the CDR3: TGCGCCAGCAGCCACGCAGACTCGCGGTGGACCGGGGAGCTGTTTTTT. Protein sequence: CASSHADSRWTGELFF.

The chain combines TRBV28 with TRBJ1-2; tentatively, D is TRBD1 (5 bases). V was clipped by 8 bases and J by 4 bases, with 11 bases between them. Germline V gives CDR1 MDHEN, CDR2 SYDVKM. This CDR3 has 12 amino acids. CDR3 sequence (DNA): TGTGCCAGCGAGGACACACCCTATGGCTACACCTTC. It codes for CASEDTPYGYTF.

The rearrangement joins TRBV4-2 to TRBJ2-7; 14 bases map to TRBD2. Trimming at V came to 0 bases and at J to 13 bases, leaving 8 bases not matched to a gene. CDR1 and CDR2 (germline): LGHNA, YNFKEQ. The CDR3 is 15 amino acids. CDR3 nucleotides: TGTGCCAGCAGCCAAGAGGTGAGGACTAGCGGGGGGACCTACTTC. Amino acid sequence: CASSQEVRTSGGTYF.

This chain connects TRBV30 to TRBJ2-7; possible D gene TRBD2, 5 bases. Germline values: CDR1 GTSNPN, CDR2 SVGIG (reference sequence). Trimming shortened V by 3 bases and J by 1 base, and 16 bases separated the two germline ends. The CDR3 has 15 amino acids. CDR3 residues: CAWRDYGGLSYEQYF. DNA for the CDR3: TGTGCCTGGAGAGATTACGGAGGATTATCCTACGAGCAGTACTTC.

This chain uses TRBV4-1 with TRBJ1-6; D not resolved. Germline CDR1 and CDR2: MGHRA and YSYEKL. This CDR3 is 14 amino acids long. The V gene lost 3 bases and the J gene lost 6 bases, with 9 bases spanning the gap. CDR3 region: CASSHEGGNSPLHF. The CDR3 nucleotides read TGCGCCAGCAGCCATGAGGGTGGTAATTCACCCCTCCACTTT.

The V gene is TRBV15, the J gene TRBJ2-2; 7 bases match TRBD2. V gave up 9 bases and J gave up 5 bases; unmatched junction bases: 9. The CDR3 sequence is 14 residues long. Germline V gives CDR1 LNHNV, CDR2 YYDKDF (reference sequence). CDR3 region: CATMGGSGTGELFF. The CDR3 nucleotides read TGTGCCACAATGGGAGGGTCTGGGACCGGGGAGCTGTTTTTT.

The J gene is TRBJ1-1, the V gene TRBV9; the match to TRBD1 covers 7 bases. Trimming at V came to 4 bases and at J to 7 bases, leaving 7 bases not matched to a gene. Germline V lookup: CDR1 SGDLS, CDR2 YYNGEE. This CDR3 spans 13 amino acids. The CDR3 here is CASSPGGRGEAFF. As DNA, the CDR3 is TGTGCCAGCAGCCCAGGGGGTCGGGGTGAAGCTTTCTTT.

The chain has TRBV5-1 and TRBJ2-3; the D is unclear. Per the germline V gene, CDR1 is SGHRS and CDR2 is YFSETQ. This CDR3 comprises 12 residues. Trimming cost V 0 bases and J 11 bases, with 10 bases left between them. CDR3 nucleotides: TGCGCCAGCAGCTTGGACTCGGTACAGCAGTATTTT. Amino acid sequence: CASSLDSVQQYF.

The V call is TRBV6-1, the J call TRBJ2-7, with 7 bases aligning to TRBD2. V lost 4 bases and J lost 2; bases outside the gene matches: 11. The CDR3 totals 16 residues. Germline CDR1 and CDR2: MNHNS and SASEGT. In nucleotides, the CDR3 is TGTGCCAGCAGTGGTCGGGGGGTCAGAGGGACCTACGAGCAGTACTTC. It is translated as CASSGRGVRGTYEQYF.

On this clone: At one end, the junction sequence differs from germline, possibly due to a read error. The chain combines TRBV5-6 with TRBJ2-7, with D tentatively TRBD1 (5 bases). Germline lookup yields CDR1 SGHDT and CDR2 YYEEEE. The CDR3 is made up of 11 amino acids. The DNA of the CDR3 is TGTGCCAGCAGTTTGGACACGGAGCAGTACTTC. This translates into CASSLDTEQYF. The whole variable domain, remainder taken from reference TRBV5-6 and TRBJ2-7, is DAGVTQSPTHLIKTRGQQVTLRCSPKSGHDTVSWYQQALGQGPQFIFQYYEEEERQRGNFPDRFSGHQFPNYSSELNVNALLLGDSALYLCASSLDTEQYFGPGTRLTVT.

CDR3 bases: TGTGCCAGCAGCTTTAGCGGGGGCTACAATGAGCAGTTCTTC. Its protein is CASSFSGGYNEQFF. The chain uses TRBV7-3 and TRBJ2-1, with 9 bases matching TRBD2. After removal of 3 bases from V and 3 bases from J, the junction contained 0 bases not matched to a gene. The CDR3 is made up of 14 amino acids. Germline CDR1 is SGHTA and CDR2 is FQGTGA. Together with reference TRBV7-3 and TRBJ2-1, the CDR3 gives the full variable domain: GAGVSQTPSNKVTEKGKYVELRCDPISGHTALYWYRQSLGQGPEFLIYFQGTGAADDSGLPNDRFFAVRPEGSVSTLKIQRTERGDSAVYLCASSFSGGYNEQFFGPGTRLTVL.